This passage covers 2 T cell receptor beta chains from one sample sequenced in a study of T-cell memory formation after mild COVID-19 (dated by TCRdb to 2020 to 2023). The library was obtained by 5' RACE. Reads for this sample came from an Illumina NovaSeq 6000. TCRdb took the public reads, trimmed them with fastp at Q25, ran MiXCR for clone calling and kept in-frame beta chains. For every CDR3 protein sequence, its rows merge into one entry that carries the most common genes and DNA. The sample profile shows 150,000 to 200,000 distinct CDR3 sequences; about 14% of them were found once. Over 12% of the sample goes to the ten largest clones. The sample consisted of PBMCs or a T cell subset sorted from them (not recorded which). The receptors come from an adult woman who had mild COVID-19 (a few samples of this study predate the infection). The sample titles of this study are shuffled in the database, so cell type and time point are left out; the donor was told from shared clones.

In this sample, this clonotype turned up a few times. The CDR3 sequence is CASSLQELSTDTQYF. CDR3 DNA: TGCGCCAGCAGCCTCCAGGAACTAAGCACAGATACGCAGTATTTT. V is TRBV5-1 and J is TRBJ2-3; D is unclear. This CDR3 contains 15 residues. The germline gives CDR1 SGHRS, CDR2 YFSETQ. The V and J ends lost 4 bases and 0 bases respectively, with 12 bases between them. Full variable domain (rest looked up from reference TRBV5-1 and TRBJ2-3): KAGVTQTPRYLIKTRGQQVTLSCSPISGHRSVSWYQQTPGQGLQFLFEYFSETQRNKGNFPGRFSGRQFSNSRSEMNVSTLELGDSALYLCASSLQELSTDTQYFGPGTRLTVL.

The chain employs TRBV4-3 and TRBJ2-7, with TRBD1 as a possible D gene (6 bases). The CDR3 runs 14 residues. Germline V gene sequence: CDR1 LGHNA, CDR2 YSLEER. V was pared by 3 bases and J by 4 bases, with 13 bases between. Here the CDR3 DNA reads TGCGCCAGCAGCCACGCCGTTACAGGGTACGAGCAGTACTTC. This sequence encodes CASSHAVTGYEQYF.